The text below deals with one T cell receptor beta chain. The antigen is not known. TCR beta was sequenced from blood CD8+ and CD4+ T cells. The individuals used as controls were healthy donors who had been matched for both age and sex. CDR3 length equals 15 residues. Germline loops: CDR1 MNHEY, CDR2 SVGEGT. The ends were cut back, 6 bases at V and 10 bases at J, with 22 bases in the middle. The sample belongs to a study of CD8 T cells in Susac syndrome. Study-level results: That the number of individuals in its TCR sequencing and HLA analysis was relatively small was acknowledged by the study.

Random hexamers were used to reverse transcribe an amount of roughly 0.5 to 1 ug RNA. TCRdb independently ran MiXCR on the immunoSEQ multiplex PCR reads; one entry per CDR3 protein. The sample yields some 180,000 distinct CDR3 sequences, 90% to 95% seen once. The rearrangement links TRBV6-2 or TRBV6-3 to TRBJ1-5, with D maybe TRBD1 (6 bases). The TCR was taken from a human donor in good health. Sequenced input: CD4+ T cells from PBMCs. CDR3 sequence reads: CASSRGLPRNGPQHF. The CDR3 DNA is TGTGCCAGCAGCAGGGGACTCCCCCGCAATGGACCCCAGCATTTT.